These 25 T cell receptor beta chains came from one sample sequenced in a study of blood T cell repertoires in COVID-19. The data were produced by immunoSEQ multiplex PCR, yet TCRdb's version contains in-frame clones alone and is incomplete. Among 200,000 to 300,000 clones, 70% to 90% were seen once, and the ten largest hold approximately 2%. Sequences were obtained from peripheral blood. Receptors were obtained from a man younger than 45 with active or convalescent COVID-19.

The rearrangement uses TRBV3-1 (or the pseudogene TRBV3-2) and TRBJ1-2, with D possibly TRBD1 on 6 matching bases. This CDR3 spans 13 amino acids. V was trimmed by 8 bases and J by 4 bases, leaving 14 bases between them. Germline V gene data show CDR1 as LGHDT and CDR2 as YNNKEL (reference sequence). CDR3: CASGQRDIYGYTF. Written as DNA, the CDR3 is TGTGCCAGCGGGCAACGGGACATCTATGGCTACACCTTC.

The chain carries TRBV9 and TRBJ1-1; the match to TRBD1 covers 9 bases. The germline CDR1 and CDR2 sequences are SGDLS and YYNGEE. The trim removed 4 bases at V and 3 bases at J, leaving 4 bases unmatched. The CDR3 is 14 amino acids. The CDR3 region is CASSTRQGDTEAFF. The DNA for the CDR3 is TGTGCCAGCAGCACCCGACAGGGGGACACTGAAGCTTTCTTT.

The gene calls are TRBV5-4 and TRBJ1-2; possible D gene TRBD1, 6 bases. Germline V gene data show CDR1 as SGHNT and CDR2 as YYREEE (reference sequence). The CDR3 has 15 amino acids. V was clipped by 1 base and J by 8 bases, with 18 bases between them. CDR3 loop: CASSLFSVRGQGYTF. The CDR3 bases are TGTGCCAGCAGCTTGTTTTCGGTCAGGGGCCAGGGCTACACCTTC. The variable domain in full, completed from reference TRBV5-4 and TRBJ1-2, reads ETGVTQSPTHLIKTRGQQVTLRCSSQSGHNTVSWYQQALGQGPQFIFQYYREEENGRGNFPPRFSGLQFPNYSSELNVNALELDDSALYLCASSLFSVRGQGYTFGSGTRLTVV.

The chain's CDR3 is CASSFSTLDNSPLHF. CDR3 nucleotides: TGTGCCAGCAGCTTCTCAACTTTGGATAATTCACCCCTCCACTTT. This sequence joins TRBV5-4 and TRBJ1-6, with no clear D. This CDR3 region has 15 residues. Germline V gene lookup returns CDR1 SGHNT and CDR2 YYREEE (reference sequence). V lost 2 bases and J lost 5, with 11 bases in between.

With respect to this clone: At the DNA level, this CDR3 is encoded by other sequences in the same sample as well. The CDR3 region has the DNA TGTGCCAGCAGCCAAGATCTCTCTGGAAACACCATATATTTT. Its protein product is CASSQDLSGNTIYF. The chain is built from TRBV3-1 (or the pseudogene TRBV3-2) and TRBJ1-3; no firm D call. Germline V gives CDR1 LGHDT, CDR2 YNNKEL (reference sequence). The CDR3 is 14 residues long. V lost 0 bases, J lost 0 bases, and 3 bases lay in between.

The chain uses TRBV5-1 and TRBJ2-1; D is unresolved. This CDR3 spans 18 amino acids. V lost 0 bases, J lost 0 bases, and 16 bases lay in between. Germline V gene lookup returns CDR1 SGHRS and CDR2 YFSETQ. The CDR3 region is CASSLAGSGSYSYNEQFF. As DNA, the CDR3 is TGCGCCAGCAGCTTGGCGGGTTCCGGCAGCTACTCCTACAATGAGCAGTTCTTC.

The chain links TRBV11-2 to TRBJ1-1; possible D gene TRBD1, 5 bases. The ends were cut back, 7 bases at V and 8 bases at J, with 14 bases in the middle. Germline CDR1 SGHAT, CDR2 FQNNGV. CDR3 length: 12 amino acids. For the CDR3, the DNA is TGTGCCAGCACCAACGGGGGAGGGGAAGCTTTCTTT. This translates into CASTNGGGEAFF. Together with reference TRBV11-2 and TRBJ1-1, the CDR3 gives the full variable domain: EAGVAQSPRYKIIEKRQSVAFWCNPISGHATLYWYQQILGQGPKLLIQFQNNGVVDDSQLPKDRFSAERLKGVDSTLKIQPAKLEDSAVYLCASTNGGGEAFFGQGTRLTVV.

The chain employs TRBV12-1 and TRBJ1-4; no check of the table's D call, TRBD1, against the DNA was made. TRBV12-1 is designated a pseudogene. There are 14 residues in the CDR3. The CDR3 here is CASSNGTGHEKLFF. CDR3 coding DNA: TGTGCCAGCAGCAACGGGACAGGGCATGAAAAACTGTTTTTT.

The chain has TRBV7-6 and TRBJ1-3; 9 bases align to TRBD1. Trimming at V came to 3 bases and at J to 3 bases, leaving 9 bases not matched to a gene. The germline V gene encodes CDR1 SGHVS and CDR2 FNYEAQ. CDR3 size: 17 residues. The chain's CDR3 is CASSFGPTGGFGNTIYF. In DNA, the CDR3 is TGTGCCAGCAGCTTTGGGCCTACAGGGGGCTTTGGAAACACCATATATTTT.

This rearrangement joins TRBV5-1 to TRBJ2-7; 7 nucleotides line up with TRBD1. This CDR3 has 14 residues. The V gene end was trimmed by 3 bases and the J gene end by 0 bases; junction bases not matched to a gene: 3. Germline CDR1 is SGHRS and CDR2 is YFSETQ. The CDR3 bases are TGCGCCAGCAGCTACGGGGACAGCTCCTACGAGCAGTACTTC. Translated, it gives CASSYGDSSYEQYF.

The chain has TRBV6-5 and TRBJ2-3, with 12 bases fitting TRBD2. V lost 4 bases, J lost 4 bases, and 6 bases stayed unmatched. The CDR3 covers 16 residues. The germline V gene has CDR1 MNHEY and CDR2 SVGAGI. CDR3 DNA: TGTGCCAGCAGTTTCTCACTAGCGGGGGGAGCAGATACGCAGTATTTT. It encodes CASSFSLAGGADTQYF.

This clone has just one count. The chain links TRBV12-3 or TRBV12-4 to TRBJ1-6; D not certain. Trimming took off 5 bases at V and 7 bases at J, with 6 bases between the two ends. The CDR3 totals 12 residues. The CDR3 spells CASSPTNSPLHF. DNA of the CDR3: TGTGCCAGCAGTCCAACAAATTCACCCCTCCACTTT.

The rearrangement uses TRBV12-3 or TRBV12-4 and TRBJ2-3; D is unclear. This CDR3 is 11 amino acids long. Trimming pared 5 bases from V and 5 bases from J, leaving 5 bases between. The DNA for the CDR3 is TGTGCCAGCAGTCCTCTAGATACGCAGTATTTT. Amino acids: CASSPLDTQYF.

The chain joins TRBV29-1 to TRBJ2-7; possible D gene TRBD2, 6 bases. The V gene lost 4 bases and the J gene lost 7 bases, with 11 bases spanning the gap. The CDR3 loop spans 11 amino acids. Germline CDR1 SQVTM, CDR2 ANQGSEA. CDR3 sequence reads: CSVVWAGEQYF. CDR3 sequence (DNA): TGCAGCGTTGTGTGGGCGGGGGAGCAGTACTTC.

The V call is TRBV9, the J call TRBJ1-4; tentatively, D is TRBD1 (5 bases). The CDR3 has 15 residues. Germline loops: CDR1 SGDLS, CDR2 YYNGEE. Trimming removed 0 bases from V and 6 bases from J, with 12 bases in between. CDR3 residues: CASSVAQGYHEKLFF. DNA of the CDR3: TGTGCCAGCAGCGTAGCTCAGGGCTACCATGAAAAACTGTTTTTT.

This chain connects TRBV7-8 to TRBJ1-3; TRBD1 agrees at 8 bases. Unmatched junction bases numbered 4, after V lost 4 bases and J lost 5 bases. Germline assignment: CDR1 SGHVS and CDR2 FQNEAQ. There are 14 residues in the CDR3. CDR3 bases: TGTGCCAGCAGCTCGGGACAGGCGCGAAACACCATATATTTT. This translates into CASSSGQARNTIYF.

The chain has TRBV6-2 or TRBV6-3 and TRBJ2-1; D might be TRBD2 (7 bases). The germline CDR1 and CDR2 sequences are MNHEY and SVGEGT. The CDR3 runs 17 residues. Trimming left V 4 bases short and J 4 bases short, with 20 bases between. In DNA form, the CDR3 reads TGTGCCAGCAGTTGGGGGGGGGCCAATAGAATATACAATGAGCAGTTCTTC. Translated: CASSWGGANRIYNEQFF.

The chain joins TRBV19 to TRBJ1-6; D not resolved. V gave up 4 bases and J gave up 7 bases, with 14 bases separating them. The CDR3 contains 15 residues. Per germline, CDR1 LNHDA and CDR2 SQIVND (reference sequence). CDR3: CASSTLEGGNSPLHF. In DNA form, the CDR3 reads TGTGCCAGTAGTACACTTGAAGGCGGCAATTCACCCCTCCACTTT.

This chain links TRBV30 with TRBJ1-3; D gene uncertain. Trimming took off 0 bases at V and 0 bases at J, with 6 bases between the two ends. The germline CDR1 and CDR2 sequences are GTSNPN and SVGIG (reference sequence). The CDR3 is made up of 14 amino acids. The CDR3 DNA sequence: TGTGCCTGGAGTGTATCTACCTCTGGAAACACCATATATTTT. Its translation is CAWSVSTSGNTIYF.

The chain couples TRBV30 to TRBJ2-2; the D gene is possibly TRBD2 (6 bases). This CDR3 spans 14 amino acids. Germline CDR1 reads GTSNPN; CDR2 reads SVGIG (reference sequence). V lost 6 bases and J lost 2, with 13 bases in between. In DNA form, the CDR3 reads TGTGCCTGCCCTAAGGGAGGTAACACCGGGGAGCTGTTTTTT. This translates into CACPKGGNTGELFF.

The V call is TRBV7-2, the J call TRBJ2-2; 12 bases align to TRBD2. In germline, CDR1 is SGHTA, CDR2 FQGNSA. Unmatched junction bases numbered 9, after V lost 0 bases and J lost 1 base. The CDR3 is 20 amino acids. The CDR3 here is CASSLALAGGLWLNTGELFF. The CDR3 DNA follows: TGTGCCAGCAGCTTAGCCCTAGCGGGGGGGCTGTGGTTGAACACCGGGGAGCTGTTTTTT.

J is TRBJ2-1 and V is TRBV29-1; D might be TRBD2 (5 bases). CDR1 and CDR2 from the germline V gene are SQVTM and ANQGSEA. V lost 4 bases and J 14 bases, leaving 21 bases between the germline ends. This CDR3 comprises 13 residues. CDR3 loop: CSVVDNLPEAEFF. The CDR3 region has the DNA TGCAGCGTTGTTGACAACTTACCTGAAGCGGAGTTCTTC.

In its sample, this clone was seen many times. The chain couples TRBV14 to TRBJ2-7; D is uncertain. CDR1 SGHDN and CDR2 FVKESK come from the germline V gene. Trimming left V 1 base short and J 4 bases short, with 11 bases between. The CDR3 consists of 14 residues. CDR3 region: CASSQVDGPYEQYF. In DNA form, the CDR3 reads TGTGCCAGCAGCCAAGTAGATGGTCCGTACGAGCAGTACTTC.

The V gene is TRBV6-2 or TRBV6-3, the J gene TRBJ2-7; D is uncertain. Germline V gene sequence: CDR1 MNHEY, CDR2 SVGEGT. V was shortened by 6 bases and J by 3 bases, with 6 bases between the two germline ends. This CDR3 has 11 amino acids. The CDR3 sequence: CASSNNYEQYF. CDR3 sequence (DNA): TGTGCCAGCAGCAACAACTACGAGCAGTACTTC.

The rearrangement uses TRBV7-8 and TRBJ2-3; TRBD2 matches at 7 bases. The CDR3 extends over 18 amino acids. V lost 4 bases to trimming and J lost 2 bases; unmatched junction nucleotides: 15. CDR1 is SGHVS and CDR2 is FQNEAQ in the germline V gene. CDR3 region: CASSWPRDYVQNTDTQYF. The CDR3 coding sequence is TGTGCCAGCAGCTGGCCGAGGGACTACGTTCAAAACACAGATACGCAGTATTTT.